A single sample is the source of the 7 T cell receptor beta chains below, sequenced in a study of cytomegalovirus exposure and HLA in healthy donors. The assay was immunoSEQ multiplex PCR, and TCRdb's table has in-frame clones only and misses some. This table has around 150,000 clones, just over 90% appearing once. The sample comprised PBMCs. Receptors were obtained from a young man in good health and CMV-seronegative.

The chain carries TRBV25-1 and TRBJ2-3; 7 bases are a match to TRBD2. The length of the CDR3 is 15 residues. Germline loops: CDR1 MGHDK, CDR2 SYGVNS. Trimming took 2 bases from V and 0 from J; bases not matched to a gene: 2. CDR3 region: CASSEGRGSTDTQYF. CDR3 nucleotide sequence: TGTGCCAGCAGTGAAGGGCGGGGGAGCACAGATACGCAGTATTTT.

The CDR3: CASTPGVGSLEQYF. CDR3 in DNA: TGTGCCAGCACCCCCGGGGTTGGATCTTTGGAGCAGTACTTC. The chain couples TRBV7-9 to TRBJ2-7; possible D gene TRBD2, 5 bases. The length of the CDR3 is 14 residues. Germline-derived CDR1 and CDR2 are SEHNR and FQNEAQ (reference sequence). Trimming took off 7 bases at V and 7 bases at J, with 20 bases between the two ends.

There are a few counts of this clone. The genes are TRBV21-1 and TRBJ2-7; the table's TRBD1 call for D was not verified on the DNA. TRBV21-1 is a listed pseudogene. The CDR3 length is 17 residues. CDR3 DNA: TGTGCCAGCAGCCCCCCGACAGGGTCACCTTTATTCTACGAGCAGTACGTC. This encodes CASSPPTGSPLFYEQYV.

CDR3 DNA: TGTGCCAGCAGTTCCAGGGAAGAGACCCAGTACTTC. This encodes CASSSREETQYF. The rearrangement links TRBV27 to TRBJ2-5; TRBD1 might be the D (5 bases). Germline CDR1 is MNHEY and CDR2 is SMNVEV (reference sequence). The CDR3 consists of 12 residues. The V and J ends lost 4 bases and 3 bases respectively, with 6 bases between them.

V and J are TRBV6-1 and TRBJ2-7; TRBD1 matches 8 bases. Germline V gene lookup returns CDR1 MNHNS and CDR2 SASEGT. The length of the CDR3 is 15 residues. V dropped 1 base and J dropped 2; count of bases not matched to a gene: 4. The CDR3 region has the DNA TGTGCCAGCAGTGAAGGGCAGGGGGCACCCTACGAGCAGTACTTC. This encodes CASSEGQGAPYEQYF.

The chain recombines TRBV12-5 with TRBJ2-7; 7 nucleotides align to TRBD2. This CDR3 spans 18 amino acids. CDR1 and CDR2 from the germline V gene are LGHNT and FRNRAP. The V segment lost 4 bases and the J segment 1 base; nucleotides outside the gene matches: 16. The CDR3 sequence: CASGSQAGNPIPSYEQYV. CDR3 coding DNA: TGTGCTAGTGGTTCTCAAGCGGGAAACCCTATTCCATCCTACGAGCAGTACGTC.

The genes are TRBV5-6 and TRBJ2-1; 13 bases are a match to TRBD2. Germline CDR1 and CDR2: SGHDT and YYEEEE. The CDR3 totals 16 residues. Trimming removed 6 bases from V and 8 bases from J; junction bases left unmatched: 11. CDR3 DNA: TGTGCCAGCAACCTTCCCGGACTAGCGGGAGCCGATGAGCAGTTCTTC. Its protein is CASNLPGLAGADEQFF.